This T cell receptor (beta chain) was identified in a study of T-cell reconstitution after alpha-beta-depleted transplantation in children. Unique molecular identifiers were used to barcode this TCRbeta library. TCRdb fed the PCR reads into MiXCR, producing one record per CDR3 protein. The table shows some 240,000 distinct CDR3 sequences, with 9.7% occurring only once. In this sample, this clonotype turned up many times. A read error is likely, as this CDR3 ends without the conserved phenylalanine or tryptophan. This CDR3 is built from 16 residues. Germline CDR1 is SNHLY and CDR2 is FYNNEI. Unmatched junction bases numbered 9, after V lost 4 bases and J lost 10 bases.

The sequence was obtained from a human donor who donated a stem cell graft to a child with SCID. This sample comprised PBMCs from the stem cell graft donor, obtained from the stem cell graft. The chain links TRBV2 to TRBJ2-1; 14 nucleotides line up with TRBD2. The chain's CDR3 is CASSVRLAGGAGEQFL. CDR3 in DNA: TGTGCCAGCAGTGTCAGACTAGCGGGGGGGGCTGGGGAGCAGTTCCTC.